The T cell receptor (beta chain) under discussion was sequenced for a study of blood T cells in healthy people across ages. A second PCR of roughly 6 to 12 cycles used a sample-barcoded 5' primer and a J-beta primer mix. TCRdb passed the 5' RACE reads through MiXCR, listing each CDR3 protein once. Of about 1.6 million distinct CDR3 sequences detected, 34% appear once; the ten largest clones hold about 11%. The CDR3 is made up of 18 amino acids. Losses at the gene ends were 1 base for V and 4 bases for J; bases not matched to a gene: 15. Germline CDR1 is SGHNT and CDR2 is YYREEE (reference sequence). The chain is built from TRBV5-4 and TRBJ2-7; TRBD1 agrees at 9 bases. The sequence was collected from a woman younger than 45 in good health. The sequenced material came from blood. The chain's CDR3 is CASSLPPLPGQGLYEQYF. Here the CDR3 DNA reads TGTGCCAGCAGCTTGCCCCCCCTCCCGGGACAGGGTCTTTACGAGCAGTACTTC.